One sample yielded the 16 T cell receptor beta chains listed below, sequenced in a study of CD8+ T cells in alopecia areata. Regarding treatment: oral pan-JAK inhibitor, 5-10 mg twice daily. In each case, RNA was isolated and then reverse transcribed into cDNA as the sequencing template. Only in-frame clones appear in the TCRdb table, and some are missing; sequencing was by immunoSEQ multiplex PCR. Here the sample spans under 150,000 clones, around 56% being singletons. The specimen was CD4+ T cells sorted from blood, collected at week 4, from a patient treated with tofacitinib. The receptor source for this set is a human donor with alopecia areata.

Comment on this clone: At the DNA level, this CDR3 is encoded by other sequences in the same sample as well. The chain links TRBV5-1 to TRBJ2-6; unclear D gene. Germline loops: CDR1 SGHRS, CDR2 YFSETQ. V lost 0 bases to trimming and J lost 1 base, with 8 bases between them. The CDR3 contains 16 residues. The CDR3 DNA reads TGCGCCAGCAGCTTGGGGTCCCCTTCTGGGGCCAACGTCCTGACTTTC. Protein: CASSLGSPSGANVLTF.

The gene calls are TRBV7-2 and TRBJ2-2; TRBD2 is a possible D gene (6 bases). Germline CDR1 reads SGHTA; CDR2 reads FQGNSA. Trimming shortened V by 5 bases and J by 1 base, and 11 bases separated the two germline ends. The CDR3 contains 15 residues. The CDR3 region is CASSPHGGNTGELFF. For the CDR3, the DNA is TGTGCCAGCAGCCCGCACGGGGGGAACACCGGGGAGCTGTTTTTT.

This chain uses TRBV29-1 with TRBJ2-7; TRBD1 or TRBD2 may be the D gene (5 bases each). This CDR3 has 14 amino acids. V lost 4 bases to trimming and J lost 6 bases, with 19 bases between them. Germline CDR1 and CDR2: SQVTM and ANQGSEA. This CDR3 is CSVVKKGPSLEQYF. The CDR3 region has the DNA TGCAGCGTTGTCAAAAAGGGACCTTCCCTCGAGCAGTACTTC.

The V gene is TRBV29-1, the J gene TRBJ2-2; 8 nucleotides line up with TRBD1. CDR1 and CDR2 from the germline V gene are SQVTM and ANQGSEA. CDR3 length: 15 amino acids. Unmatched junction bases numbered 8, after V lost 4 bases and J lost 4 bases. CDR3 protein: CSVGYTGGSTGELFF. The CDR3 DNA reads as TGCAGCGTTGGGTATACAGGGGGTTCCACCGGGGAGCTGTTTTTT.

This clone was observed a few times. V gene TRBV6-5 combines with J gene TRBJ1-5, with 9 bases that match TRBD1. V lost 6 bases, J lost 6 bases, and 9 bases stayed unmatched. CDR1 and CDR2 (germline): MNHEY, SVGAGI. The CDR3 runs 15 residues. This CDR3 is CASSTRGQGGQPQHF. The CDR3 bases are TGTGCCAGCAGCACCCGGGGACAGGGAGGTCAGCCCCAGCATTTT.

This clone was counted once. This chain links TRBV30 with TRBJ2-2; D might be TRBD2 (5 bases). V dropped 3 bases and J dropped 5 bases, with 13 bases sitting between them. CDR1 and CDR2 from the germline V gene are GTSNPN and SVGIG (reference sequence). The CDR3 runs to 14 residues. In DNA, the CDR3 is TGTGCCTGGAGCGTCGGACTCAGTACCGGGGAGCTGTTTTTT. Amino acid sequence: CAWSVGLSTGELFF. The whole variable domain, filled in from reference TRBV30 and TRBJ2-2, reads SQTIHQWPATLVQPVGSPLSLECTVEGTSNPNLYWYRQAAGRGLQLLFYSVGIGQISSEVPQNLSASRPQDRQFILSSKKLLLSDSGFYLCAWSVGLSTGELFFGEGSRLTVL.

The chain carries TRBV30 and TRBJ2-3; tentatively, D is TRBD1 or TRBD2 (7 bases each). Deletions cut 4 bases from V and 7 bases from J, with 21 bases between. The germline V gene has CDR1 GTSNPN and CDR2 SVGIG (reference sequence). The CDR3 runs to 15 residues. This chain's CDR3 is CAWTTQAGGGYTQYF. CDR3 nucleotide sequence: TGTGCCTGGACCACTCAGGCAGGGGGGGGTTATACGCAGTATTTT.

The sample holds one count of this clone. One junction end disagrees with the germline gene, perhaps due to a read error. This rearrangement joins TRBV7-9 to TRBJ2-1; D call uncertain. In germline, CDR1 is SEHNR, CDR2 FQNEAQ (reference sequence). The CDR3 length is 13 residues. This CDR3 reads CASSVTYYNEQFF. DNA of the CDR3: TGTGCCAGCAGCGTAACCTATTACAATGAGCAATTCTTC.

V is TRBV29-1 and J is TRBJ2-4, with D possibly TRBD1 on 6 matching bases. The CDR3 has 14 amino acids. The germline V gene encodes CDR1 SQVTM and CDR2 ANQGSEA. Trimming pared 0 bases from V and 1 base from J, leaving 7 bases between. This CDR3 is CSVEDQGAKNIQYF. The CDR3 region has the DNA TGCAGCGTTGAAGATCAGGGGGCCAAAAACATTCAGTACTTC.

This clone was observed a handful of times. This chain uses TRBV4-2 with TRBJ1-1, with D unresolved. Trimming shortened V by 0 bases and J by 5 bases, and 10 bases separated the two germline ends. The CDR3 has 14 amino acids. The germline V gene has CDR1 LGHNA and CDR2 YNFKEQ. CDR3 residues: CASSQDSSRTEAFF. The CDR3 DNA reads as TGTGCCAGCAGCCAAGATTCCAGTAGGACTGAAGCTTTCTTT.

This clone showed up just a few times. Other nucleotide sequences in the sample specify the same CDR3. The gene calls are TRBV29-1 and TRBJ1-1; no clear D. The CDR3 totals 11 residues. The V gene lost 5 bases and the J gene lost 1 base, with 5 bases spanning the gap. Germline V lookup: CDR1 SQVTM, CDR2 ANQGSEA. The chain's CDR3 is CSVSGNTEAFF. CDR3 nucleotide sequence: TGCAGCGTTTCCGGGAACACTGAAGCTTTCTTT. The entire variable domain, with the rest obtained from reference TRBV29-1 and TRBJ1-1, is as follows: SAVISQKPSRDICQRGTSLTIQCQVDSQVTMMFWYRQQPGQSLTLIATANQGSEATYESGFVIDKFPISRPNLTFSTLTVSNMSPEDSSIYLCSVSGNTEAFFGQGTRLTVV.

This clone was seen a single time. The chain has TRBV6-5 and TRBJ1-2; TRBD1 matches 7 bases. Germline lookup yields CDR1 MNHEY and CDR2 SVGAGI. CDR3 length equals 16 residues. Unmatched junction bases numbered 7, after V lost 0 bases and J lost 3 bases. The CDR3 protein is CASSYSRQGPHYGYTF. The DNA of the CDR3 is TGTGCCAGCAGTTACTCTAGACAGGGTCCCCACTATGGCTACACCTTC.

The chain combines TRBV5-1 with TRBJ1-1; no clear D. The CDR3 has 13 residues. Germline V gene lookup returns CDR1 SGHRS and CDR2 YFSETQ. Between the trimmed V and J ends, which lost 4 bases and 2 bases, there was a span of 9 bases. DNA for the CDR3: TGCGCCAGCAGCGTGGGCCAAAACACTGAAGCTTTCTTT. This encodes CASSVGQNTEAFF. Full variable domain (missing parts from reference TRBV5-1 and TRBJ1-1): KAGVTQTPRYLIKTRGQQVTLSCSPISGHRSVSWYQQTPGQGLQFLFEYFSETQRNKGNFPGRFSGRQFSNSRSEMNVSTLELGDSALYLCASSVGQNTEAFFGQGTRLTVV.

The chain recombines TRBV29-1 with TRBJ2-7; D is ambiguous. The V end was cut by 5 bases, the J end by 2 bases, with 7 bases between. The CDR3 runs to 11 residues. Germline V CDR1 and CDR2: SQVTM, ANQGSEA. The CDR3 spells CSVWGTYEQYF. The CDR3, as DNA: TGCAGCGTTTGGGGTACCTACGAGCAGTACTTC.

The V call is TRBV7-2, the J call TRBJ2-5, with unresolved D. Trimming stripped 4 bases from V and 1 base from J, with 1 base between. Germline values: CDR1 SGHTA, CDR2 FQGNSA. CDR3 size: 11 residues. The CDR3 loop reads CASSSQETQYF. DNA of the CDR3: TGTGCCAGCAGCTCCCAAGAGACCCAGTACTTC.

This chain links TRBV4-1 with TRBJ2-5; weak D call: TRBD1 (5 bases). The germline gives CDR1 MGHRA, CDR2 YSYEKL. The CDR3 sequence is 14 residues long. The V end lost 1 base, the J end lost 7 bases, and 13 bases lay between the germline ends. This CDR3 is CASSQGTQMGTQYF. In nucleotides, the CDR3 is TGCGCCAGCAGCCAAGGGACACAAATGGGGACCCAGTACTTC.